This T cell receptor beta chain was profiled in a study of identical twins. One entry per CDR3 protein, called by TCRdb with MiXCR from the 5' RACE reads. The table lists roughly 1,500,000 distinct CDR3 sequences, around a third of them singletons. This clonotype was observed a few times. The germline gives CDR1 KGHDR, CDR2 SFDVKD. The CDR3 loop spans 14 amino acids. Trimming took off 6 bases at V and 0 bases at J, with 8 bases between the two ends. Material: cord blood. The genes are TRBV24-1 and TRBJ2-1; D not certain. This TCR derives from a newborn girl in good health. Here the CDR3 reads CATSSSGSYNEQFF. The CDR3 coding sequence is TGTGCCACCAGTTCTTCAGGCTCCTACAATGAGCAGTTCTTC.